This T cell receptor (beta chain) emerged from a study of blood T cell repertoires in COVID-19. The wider study: Sites in the United States, Italy and Spain provided acute and convalescent COVID-19 samples. Sources were T cells, B-cell-depleted T cells, or PBMCs; the material itself was cDNA or gDNA.

This clone was seen a single time. The CDR3 contains 15 residues. Germline values: CDR1 SGHNT, CDR2 YYREEE (reference sequence). V was cut by 4 bases and J by 6 bases, with 17 bases left in between. As processed by the authors: Estimates of nucleated cell counts were drawn from the amplification of reference gene primers. Here immunoSEQ multiplex PCR was the method, and the copy in TCRdb shows in-frame clones only, minus some. V and J calls plus clone size are reproduced from that table; the DNA served to infer D and trimming. The sample has 200,000 to 250,000 clones, around 90% seen once; the top ten hold approximately 12%.

The V gene is TRBV5-4, the J gene TRBJ2-1, with D possibly matching TRBD2 (8 bases). This TCR was sampled from a woman between 18 and 30 years old who had recovered from COVID-19. Sequenced material: peripheral blood. The CDR3 is CASSAGTRGPNEQFF. The CDR3, as DNA: TGTGCCAGCAGCGCTGGGACTAGGGGGCCCAATGAGCAGTTCTTC.